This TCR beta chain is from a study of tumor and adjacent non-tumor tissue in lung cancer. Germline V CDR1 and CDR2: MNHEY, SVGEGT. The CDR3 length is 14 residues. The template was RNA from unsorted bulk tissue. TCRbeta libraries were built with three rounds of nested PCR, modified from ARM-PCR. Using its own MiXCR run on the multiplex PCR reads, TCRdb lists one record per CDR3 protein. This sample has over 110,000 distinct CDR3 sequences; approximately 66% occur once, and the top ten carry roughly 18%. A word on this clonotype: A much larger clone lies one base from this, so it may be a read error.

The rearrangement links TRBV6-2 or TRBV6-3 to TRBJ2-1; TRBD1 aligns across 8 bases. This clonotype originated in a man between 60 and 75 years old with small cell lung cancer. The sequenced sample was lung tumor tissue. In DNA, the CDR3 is TGTGCCAGCTCGATACTAACGACAGGGGATGACCAGTTCTTC. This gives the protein CASSILTTGDDQFF.